This T cell receptor beta chain comes out of a study of siplizumab effects on memory and regulatory T cells. Roughly 100,000 TCR templates underwent assay in every sample. The repertoire was sequenced with immunoSEQ multiplex PCR; TCRdb's copy has only in-frame clones and lacks some. Counted here are around 100,000 clones, over 85% occurring once; the ten biggest clones make up roughly 0.3%. For this clone: Its antigen is currently unknown.

Study-wide findings and caveats: Naive or memory phenotype assignment was not possible for roughly 80-96% of proliferating CD4+ or CD8+ clones. A minor fraction of alloreactive clones, and no more, mapped to unstimulated subsets. It seemed that naive T cells were more diverse than memory cells and were major contributors to the alloresponse.

The CDR3 sequence is 15 residues long. Germline loops: CDR1 LNHDA, CDR2 SQIVND (reference sequence). V trimming: 4 bases; J trimming: 8 bases; junction bases outside the gene matches: 8. Sequencing was done on a sample of non-Treg CD4+ T cells sorted from blood. The source is a human donor in good health. This rearrangement joins TRBV19 to TRBJ2-1; 10 positions match TRBD2. CDR3: CASSREREGRDEQFF. The CDR3 DNA follows: TGTGCCAGTAGTAGAGAGCGGGAGGGCCGGGATGAGCAGTTCTTC.